The 19 T cell receptor beta chains presented below share a single source sample, sequenced in a study of cytomegalovirus exposure and HLA in healthy donors. Measured with immunoSEQ multiplex PCR; TCRdb has only the in-frame clones, and not every one. Here the sample spans around 200,000 clones, 80% to 85% being singletons. The sequencing input was PBMCs. The receptor source for this set is a woman younger than 30 in good health and CMV-seropositive.

The chain has TRBV18 and TRBJ1-1; 8 positions agree with TRBD1. Trimming took 5 bases from V and 5 from J; bases not matched to a gene: 4. The CDR3 has 13 residues. Germline assignment: CDR1 KGHSH and CDR2 LQKENI. CDR3 DNA sequence: TGTGCCAGCTCAGGGTACAGGGGGACTGAAGCTTTCTTT. Translation: CASSGYRGTEAFF.

The chain has TRBV7-3 and TRBJ2-7, with 8 bases that match TRBD2. There are 14 residues in the CDR3. V trimming: 5 bases; J trimming: 4 bases; junction bases outside the gene matches: 7. The germline V gene encodes CDR1 SGHTA and CDR2 FQGTGA. This CDR3 is CASSRTSFQYEQYF. In nucleotides, the CDR3 is TGTGCCAGCAGCAGGACTAGCTTCCAATACGAGCAGTACTTC. The whole variable domain, remainder taken from reference TRBV7-3 and TRBJ2-7, is GAGVSQTPSNKVTEKGKYVELRCDPISGHTALYWYRQSLGQGPEFLIYFQGTGAADDSGLPNDRFFAVRPEGSVSTLKIQRTERGDSAVYLCASSRTSFQYEQYFGPGTRLTVT.

The chain joins TRBV19 to TRBJ1-6; 7 bases agree with TRBD1. The V segment lost 0 bases and the J segment 11 bases; nucleotides outside the gene matches: 10. Germline V gene data show CDR1 as LNHDA and CDR2 as SQIVND (reference sequence). CDR3 length: 16 amino acids. The CDR3 bases are TGTGCCAGTAGTATAGATTCCGGGACAGTCCTCCCACCCCTCCACTTT. Its protein is CASSIDSGTVLPPLHF.

The chain couples TRBV5-6 to TRBJ2-1; 9 positions match TRBD1. Germline CDR1 SGHDT, CDR2 YYEEEE. The CDR3 length is 14 residues. Trimming at V came to 4 bases and at J to 14 bases, leaving 13 bases not matched to a gene. As DNA, the CDR3 is TGTGCCAGCAGCCTCTACCGGGACAGGGTGGTGGAGTTCTTC. It specifies CASSLYRDRVVEFF. Complete variable domain (other parts from reference TRBV5-6 and TRBJ2-1): DAGVTQSPTHLIKTRGQQVTLRCSPKSGHDTVSWYQQALGQGPQFIFQYYEEEERQRGNFPDRFSGHQFPNYSSELNVNALLLGDSALYLCASSLYRDRVVEFFGPGTRLTVL.

The genes are TRBV5-8 and TRBJ2-1; D perhaps matches TRBD1 (7 bases). Germline loops: CDR1 SGHTS, CDR2 YDEGEE. Trimming took 0 bases from V and 7 from J, leaving 14 bases between them. There are 15 residues in the CDR3. The CDR3 here is CASSLGQGGVNEQFF. As DNA, the CDR3 is TGTGCCAGCAGCTTGGGACAGGGAGGTGTTAATGAGCAGTTCTTC.

The V gene is TRBV9, the J gene TRBJ2-1, with TRBD1 matching over 8 bases. Looked up from germline, CDR1 is SGDLS and CDR2 is YYNGEE. This CDR3 is 14 amino acids long. Germline trimming cut 3 bases from V and 8 bases from J; bases unmatched to any gene: 7. The chain's CDR3 is CASSGPQGADEQFF. In DNA, the CDR3 is TGTGCCAGCAGCGGACCCCAGGGGGCGGATGAGCAGTTCTTC.

The rearrangement links TRBV19 to TRBJ2-7; D gene ambiguous. V lost 7 bases and J lost 0, with 10 bases in between. From germline, CDR1 is LNHDA and CDR2 SQIVND (reference sequence). CDR3 size: 13 residues. The CDR3: CASNGGSSYEQYF. The CDR3 nucleotides read TGTGCCAGTAACGGCGGTAGCTCCTACGAGCAGTACTTC.

A single count supports this clone. V and J are TRBV5-4 and TRBJ1-1; D gene unclear. The CDR3 extends over 13 amino acids. Trimming took off 1 base at V and 2 bases at J, with 6 bases between the two ends. Germline loops: CDR1 SGHNT, CDR2 YYREEE (reference sequence). CDR3 sequence reads: CASSLPGNTEAFF. DNA for the CDR3: TGTGCCAGCAGCTTGCCGGGAAACACTGAAGCTTTCTTT.

The V call is TRBV5-1, the J call TRBJ2-3, with D perhaps TRBD2 (7 bases). The CDR3 loop spans 16 amino acids. Germline lookup yields CDR1 SGHRS and CDR2 YFSETQ. Trimming removed 4 bases from V and 2 bases from J, with 17 bases in between. CDR3 sequence reads: CASSLGGAPLTDTQYF. The CDR3, as DNA: TGCGCCAGCAGCCTAGGGGGGGCCCCTCTCACAGATACGCAGTATTTT.

In the case of this clone: The sample carries other DNA sequences with the same CDR3. This rearrangement joins TRBV5-1 to TRBJ2-7; D possibly corresponds to TRBD2 (6 bases). V was cut by 7 bases and J by 2 bases, with 13 bases left in between. The CDR3 loop spans 13 amino acids. CDR1 is SGHRS, CDR2 YFSETQ, per germline. CDR3 sequence: CASSLGGTYEQYF. CDR3 nucleotide sequence: TGCGCCAGCTCGCTGGGGGGAACCTACGAGCAGTACTTC.

The V call is TRBV7-2, the J call TRBJ2-7; D is unresolved. Germline CDR1 SGHTA, CDR2 FQGNSA. Deletions cut 2 bases from V and 7 bases from J, with 18 bases between. This CDR3 is 15 amino acids long. This CDR3 is CASSLSGALVGEQYF. The DNA for the CDR3 is TGTGCCAGCAGCTTATCGGGTGCTCTGGTCGGTGAGCAGTACTTC.

V is TRBV7-2 and J is TRBJ2-5; D is possibly TRBD1 (5 bases). This CDR3 contains 14 residues. V lost 5 bases, J lost 2 bases, and 12 bases lay in between. Germline lookup yields CDR1 SGHTA and CDR2 FQGNSA. The DNA of the CDR3 is TGTGCCAGCAGCCCTGACAGAATTCAAGAGACCCAGTACTTC. Encoded protein: CASSPDRIQETQYF.

This clone was recorded only once. The genes are TRBV19 and TRBJ2-2; maybe TRBD1 (6 bases). Germline V gene lookup returns CDR1 LNHDA and CDR2 SQIVND (reference sequence). This CDR3 has 17 residues. The V and J ends lost 6 bases and 5 bases respectively, with 22 bases between them. CDR3 loop: CASSTPTGSIRTGELFF. For the CDR3, the DNA is TGTGCCAGTAGCACCCCTACAGGGTCGATAAGAACCGGGGAGCTGTTTTTT.

The chain links TRBV7-9 to TRBJ1-1; 8 nucleotides align to TRBD1. After removal of 3 bases from V and 1 base from J, the junction contained 1 base not matched to a gene. The V gene's germline CDR1 is SEHNR and CDR2 FQNEAQ (reference sequence). The CDR3 spans 14 residues. The CDR3 here is CASSFDRGNTEAFF. The CDR3 bases are TGTGCCAGCAGCTTCGACAGGGGGAACACTGAAGCTTTCTTT.

This clone is a singleton in its sample. The chain has TRBV10-1 and TRBJ2-2; weak D call: TRBD2 (6 bases). V was clipped by 8 bases and J by 2 bases, with 21 bases between them. The CDR3 consists of 17 residues. Per germline, CDR1 WNHNN and CDR2 SYGVQD (reference sequence). The CDR3 sequence: CASSRVVAGLNTGELFF. The CDR3 nucleotides are TGCGCCAGCTCCCGAGTCGTGGCGGGGTTAAACACCGGGGAGCTGTTTTTT.

The chain carries TRBV5-5 and TRBJ2-4; the D gene is possibly TRBD2 (6 bases). The V gene lost 6 bases and the J gene lost 9 bases, with 13 bases spanning the gap. This CDR3 is 12 amino acids long. CDR1 is SGHKS, CDR2 YYEKEE, per germline (reference sequence). The chain's CDR3 is CASTELGGIQYF. DNA of the CDR3: TGTGCCAGCACCGAACTCGGGGGCATTCAGTACTTC.

The gene calls are TRBV5-5 and TRBJ2-7; 11 positions match TRBD2. The germline gives CDR1 SGHKS, CDR2 YYEKEE (reference sequence). CDR3 length: 15 amino acids. Trimming removed 0 bases from V and 3 bases from J; junction bases left unmatched: 2. CDR3 in DNA: TGTGCCAGCAGCTTGGGACTAGCGGGGATCTACGAGCAGTACTTC. Its protein product is CASSLGLAGIYEQYF.

This chain joins TRBV5-3 and TRBJ1-5, with TRBD1 as a possible D gene (5 bases). TRBV5-3 is noted as an ORF with a role that remains uncertain. Trimming pared 5 bases from V and 5 bases from J, leaving 17 bases between. The CDR3 length is 15 residues. The CDR3 coding sequence is TGTGCCAGAAGAATAAGACAGATGTCATATCAGCCCCAGCATTTT. Translation gives CARRIRQMSYQPQHF.

The V and J genes are TRBV7-9 and TRBJ2-7; 7 bases align to TRBD2. Germline-derived CDR1 and CDR2 are SEHNR and FQNEAQ (reference sequence). V shed 5 bases, J shed 5 bases, and the junction held 9 bases outside the gene matches. This CDR3 has 14 residues. CDR3 DNA sequence: TGTGCCAGCAGCCGAGAGGGCAGCGGGGACGAGCAGTACTTC. Its translation is CASSREGSGDEQYF.